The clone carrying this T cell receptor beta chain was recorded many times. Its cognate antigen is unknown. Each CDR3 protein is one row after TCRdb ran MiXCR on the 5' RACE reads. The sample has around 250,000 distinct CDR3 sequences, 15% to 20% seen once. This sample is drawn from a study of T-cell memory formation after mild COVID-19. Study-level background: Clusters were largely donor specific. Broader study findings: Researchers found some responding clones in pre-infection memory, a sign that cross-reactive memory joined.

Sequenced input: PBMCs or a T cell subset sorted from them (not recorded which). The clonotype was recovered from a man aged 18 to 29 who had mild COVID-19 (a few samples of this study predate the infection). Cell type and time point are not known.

CDR3 sequence reads: CASSEGTFSTDTQYF. In DNA, the CDR3 is TGTGCCAGCAGCGAAGGGACGTTCAGCACAGATACGCAGTATTTT. The J gene is TRBJ2-3, the V gene TRBV9, with D possibly being TRBD1 or TRBD2 (5 bases each). Between the trimmed V and J ends, which lost 3 bases and 0 bases, there was a span of 11 bases. Germline V CDR1 and CDR2: SGDLS, YYNGEE. The CDR3 has 15 amino acids.